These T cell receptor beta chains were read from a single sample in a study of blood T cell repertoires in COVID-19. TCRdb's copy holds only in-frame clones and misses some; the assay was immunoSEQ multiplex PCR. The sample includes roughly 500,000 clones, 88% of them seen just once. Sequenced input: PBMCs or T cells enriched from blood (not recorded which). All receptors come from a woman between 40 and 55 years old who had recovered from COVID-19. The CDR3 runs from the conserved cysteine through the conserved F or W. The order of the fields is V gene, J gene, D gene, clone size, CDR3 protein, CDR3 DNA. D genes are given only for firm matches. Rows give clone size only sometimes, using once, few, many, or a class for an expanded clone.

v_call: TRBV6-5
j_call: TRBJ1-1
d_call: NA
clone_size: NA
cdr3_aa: CASRHTDSPEAFF
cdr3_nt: TGTGCCAGCCGACATACCGACAGTCCTGAAGCTTTCTTT

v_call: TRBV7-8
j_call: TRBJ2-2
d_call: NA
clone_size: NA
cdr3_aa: CASSLTTGIANTGELFF
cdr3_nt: TGTGCCAGCAGCTTGACCACAGGGATCGCGAACACCGGGGAGCTGTTTTTT

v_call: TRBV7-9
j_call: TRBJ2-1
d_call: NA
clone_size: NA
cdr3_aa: CASSLKSTEQFF
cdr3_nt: TGTGCCAGCAGCTTAAAGTCTACGGAGCAGTTCTTC

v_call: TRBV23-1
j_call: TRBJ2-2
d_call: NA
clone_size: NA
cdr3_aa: CASSPAKRVNTGELFF
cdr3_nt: TGCGCCAGCAGTCCGGCGAAGAGGGTCAACACCGGGGAGCTGTTTTTT

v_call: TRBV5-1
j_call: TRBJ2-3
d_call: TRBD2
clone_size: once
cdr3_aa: CASSLGLAGGLVFSDTQYF
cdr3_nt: TGCGCCAGCAGCTTGGGACTAGCGGGAGGGCTGGTTTTCTCAGATACGCAGTATTTT

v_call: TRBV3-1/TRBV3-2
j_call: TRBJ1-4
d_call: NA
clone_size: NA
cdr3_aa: CASSQGGRGFKLFF
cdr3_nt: TGTGCCAGCAGCCAAGGGGGCAGGGGATTTAAACTGTTTTTT

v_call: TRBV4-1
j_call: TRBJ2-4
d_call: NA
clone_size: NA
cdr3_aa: CASSWTRGGFDIQYF
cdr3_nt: TGCGCCAGCAGCTGGACCAGGGGCGGATTTGACATTCAGTACTTC

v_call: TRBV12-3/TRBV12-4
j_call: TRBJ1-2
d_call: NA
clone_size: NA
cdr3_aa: CASSLRENYGYTF
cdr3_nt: TGTGCCAGCAGTTTGAGGGAGAACTATGGCTACACCTTC

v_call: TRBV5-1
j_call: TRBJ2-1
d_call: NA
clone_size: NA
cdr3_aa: CASSLGAGPSSYNEQFF
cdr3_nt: TGCGCCAGCAGCTTGGGGGCGGGACCGAGCTCCTACAATGAGCAGTTCTTC

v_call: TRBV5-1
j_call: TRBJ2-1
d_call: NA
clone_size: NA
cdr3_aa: CASSLDQAASYNEQFF
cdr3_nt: TGCGCCAGCAGCTTGGACCAAGCGGCTTCCTACAATGAGCAGTTCTTC

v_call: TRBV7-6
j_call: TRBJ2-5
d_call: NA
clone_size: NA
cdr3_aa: CASSSRGRGSQETQYF
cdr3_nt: TGTGCCAGCAGCTCCAGGGGGCGGGGGTCCCAAGAGACCCAGTACTTC

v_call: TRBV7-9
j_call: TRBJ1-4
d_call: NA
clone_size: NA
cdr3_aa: CASSKFATNEKLFF
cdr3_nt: TGTGCCAGCAGCAAATTCGCAACTAATGAAAAACTGTTTTTT

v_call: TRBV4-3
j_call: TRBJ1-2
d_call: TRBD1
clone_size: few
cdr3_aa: CASSQGVGGQGVSGYTF
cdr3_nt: TGCGCCAGCAGCCAAGGAGTAGGAGGACAGGGGGTTTCTGGCTACACCTTC

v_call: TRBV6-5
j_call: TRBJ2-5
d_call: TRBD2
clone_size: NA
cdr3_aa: CASSPLSGGQETQYF
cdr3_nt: TGTGCCAGCAGTCCGTTGAGCGGGGGCCAAGAGACCCAGTACTTC

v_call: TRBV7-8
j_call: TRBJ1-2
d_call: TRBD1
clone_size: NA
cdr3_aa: CASSQQTGTGYTF
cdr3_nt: TGTGCCAGCAGCCAGCAGACAGGGACTGGCTACACCTTC

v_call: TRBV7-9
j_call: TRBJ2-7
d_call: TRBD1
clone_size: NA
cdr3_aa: CASSPPGQGLYEQYF
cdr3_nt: TGTGCCAGCAGCCCCCCGGGACAGGGACTTTACGAGCAGTACTTC

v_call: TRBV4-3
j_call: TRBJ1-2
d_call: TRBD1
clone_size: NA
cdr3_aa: CASSHTGVYGYTF
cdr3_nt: TGCGCCAGCAGCCATACAGGGGTCTATGGCTACACCTTC

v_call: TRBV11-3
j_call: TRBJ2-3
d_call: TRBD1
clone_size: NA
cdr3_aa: CASSLGAGTGTDTQYF
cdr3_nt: TGTGCCAGCAGCTTAGGGGCCGGGACAGGCACAGATACGCAGTATTTT

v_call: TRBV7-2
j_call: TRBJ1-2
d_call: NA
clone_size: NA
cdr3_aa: CASSLTEGGNYGYTF
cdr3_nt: TGTGCCAGCAGCTTAACCGAGGGAGGAAACTATGGCTACACCTTC

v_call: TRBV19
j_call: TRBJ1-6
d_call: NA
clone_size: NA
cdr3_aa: CASTPQSSYNSPLHF
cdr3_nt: TGTGCCAGTACACCACAGAGCTCCTATAATTCACCCCTCCACTTT

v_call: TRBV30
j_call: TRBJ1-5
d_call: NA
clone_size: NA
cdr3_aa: CAWSVRGNQPQHF
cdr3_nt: TGTGCCTGGAGTGTACGAGGGAATCAGCCCCAGCATTTT

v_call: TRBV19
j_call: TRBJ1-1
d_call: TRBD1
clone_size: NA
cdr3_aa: CASLNRDRGLRNTEAFF
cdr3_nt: TGTGCCAGTCTCAATCGGGACAGGGGGTTGAGGAACACTGAAGCTTTCTTT

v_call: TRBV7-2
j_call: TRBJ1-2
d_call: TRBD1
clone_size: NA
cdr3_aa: CASSLERDSEHTF
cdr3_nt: TGTGCCAGCAGCTTGGAACGGGACAGCGAGCACACCTTC

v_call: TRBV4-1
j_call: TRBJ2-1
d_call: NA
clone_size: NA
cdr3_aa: CASSQVDLISYNEQFF
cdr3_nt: TGCGCCAGCAGCCAAGTCGATCTAATCTCCTACAATGAGCAGTTCTTC

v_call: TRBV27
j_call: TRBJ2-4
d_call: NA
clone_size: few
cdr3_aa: CASRTGSPLAKNIQYF
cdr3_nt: TGTGCCAGCAGAACTGGGAGTCCATTAGCCAAAAACATTCAGTACTTC

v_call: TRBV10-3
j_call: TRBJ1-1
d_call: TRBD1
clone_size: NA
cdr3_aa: CATDNMGQPNTEAFF
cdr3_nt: TGTGCCACCGACAATATGGGACAGCCGAACACTGAAGCTTTCTTT

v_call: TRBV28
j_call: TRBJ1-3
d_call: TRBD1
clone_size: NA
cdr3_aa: CASLEDRGNTIYF
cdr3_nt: TGTGCCAGCCTTGAGGACAGGGGAAACACCATATATTTT

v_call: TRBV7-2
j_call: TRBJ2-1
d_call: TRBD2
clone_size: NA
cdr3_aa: CASSRTSGREADNEQFF
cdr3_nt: TGTGCCAGCAGCAGGACTAGCGGGAGGGAGGCCGACAATGAGCAGTTCTTC

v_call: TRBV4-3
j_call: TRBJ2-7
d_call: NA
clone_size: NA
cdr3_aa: CASSQDSPPSHYEQYF
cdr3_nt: TGCGCCAGCAGCCAAGATTCGCCGCCTTCACACTACGAGCAGTACTTC